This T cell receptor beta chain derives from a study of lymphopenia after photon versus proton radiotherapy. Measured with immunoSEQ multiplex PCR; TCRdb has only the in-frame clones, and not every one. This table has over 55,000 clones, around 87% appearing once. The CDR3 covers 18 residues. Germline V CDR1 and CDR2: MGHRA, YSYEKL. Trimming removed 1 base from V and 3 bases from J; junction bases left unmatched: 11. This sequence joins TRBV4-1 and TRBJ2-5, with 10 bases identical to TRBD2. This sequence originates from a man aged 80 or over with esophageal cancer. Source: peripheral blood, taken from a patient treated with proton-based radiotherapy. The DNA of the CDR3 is TGCGCCAGCAGCCAAGCGTCCGGGGGGCTAGCGGGGGAAGAGACCCAGTACTTC. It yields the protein CASSQASGGLAGEETQYF.